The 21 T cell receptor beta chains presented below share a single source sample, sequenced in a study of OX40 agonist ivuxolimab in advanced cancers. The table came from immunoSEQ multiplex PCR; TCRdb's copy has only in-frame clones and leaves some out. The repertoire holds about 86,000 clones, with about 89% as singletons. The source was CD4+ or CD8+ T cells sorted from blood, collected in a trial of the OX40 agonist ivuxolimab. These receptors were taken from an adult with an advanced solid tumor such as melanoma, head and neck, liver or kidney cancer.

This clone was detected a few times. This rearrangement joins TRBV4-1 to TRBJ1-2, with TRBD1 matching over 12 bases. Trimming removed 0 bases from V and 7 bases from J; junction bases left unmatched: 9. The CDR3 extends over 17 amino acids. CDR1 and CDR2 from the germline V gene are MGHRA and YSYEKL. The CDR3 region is CASSQEGQGARSGGYTF. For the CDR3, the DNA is TGCGCCAGCAGCCAAGAGGGACAGGGGGCGCGTTCTGGTGGCTACACCTTC.

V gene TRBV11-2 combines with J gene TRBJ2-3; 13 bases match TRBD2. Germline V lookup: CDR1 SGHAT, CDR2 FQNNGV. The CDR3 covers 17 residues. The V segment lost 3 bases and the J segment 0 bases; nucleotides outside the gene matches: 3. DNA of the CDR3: TGTGCCAGCAGCTTCAGGACTAGCGGGGGTAGCACAGATACGCAGTATTTT. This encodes CASSFRTSGGSTDTQYF.

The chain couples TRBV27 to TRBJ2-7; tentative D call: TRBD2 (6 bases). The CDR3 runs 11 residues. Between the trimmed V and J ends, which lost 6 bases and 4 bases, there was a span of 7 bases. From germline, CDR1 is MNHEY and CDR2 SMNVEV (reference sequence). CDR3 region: CASSGGYEQYF. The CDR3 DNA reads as TGTGCCAGCAGCGGAGGGTACGAGCAGTACTTC.

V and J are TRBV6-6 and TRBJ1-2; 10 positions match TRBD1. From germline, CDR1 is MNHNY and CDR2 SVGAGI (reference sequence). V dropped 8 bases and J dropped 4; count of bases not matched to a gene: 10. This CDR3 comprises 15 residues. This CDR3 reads CASLRQGAGGYGYTF. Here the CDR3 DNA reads TGTGCCAGCCTCCGACAGGGGGCGGGAGGCTATGGCTACACCTTC.

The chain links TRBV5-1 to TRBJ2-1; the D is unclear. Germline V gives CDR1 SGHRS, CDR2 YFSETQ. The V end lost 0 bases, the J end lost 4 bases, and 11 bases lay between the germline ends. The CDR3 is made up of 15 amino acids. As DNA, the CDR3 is TGCGCCAGCAGCTTGGCAGCGTTAGGTTACAATGAGCAGTTCTTC. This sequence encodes CASSLAALGYNEQFF.

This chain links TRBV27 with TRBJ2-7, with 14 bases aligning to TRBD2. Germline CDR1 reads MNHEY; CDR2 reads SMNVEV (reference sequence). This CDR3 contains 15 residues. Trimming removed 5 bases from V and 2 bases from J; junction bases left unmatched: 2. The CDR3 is CASSRGLAGAYEQYF. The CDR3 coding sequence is TGTGCCAGCAGTAGGGGACTAGCGGGAGCCTACGAGCAGTACTTC.

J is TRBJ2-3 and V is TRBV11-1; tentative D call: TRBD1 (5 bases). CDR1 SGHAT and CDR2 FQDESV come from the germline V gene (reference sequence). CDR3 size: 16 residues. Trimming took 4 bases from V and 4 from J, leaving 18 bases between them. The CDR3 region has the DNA TGTGCCAGCAGCTCCTCTGACTGGGGCATTGCAGATACGCAGTATTTT. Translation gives CASSSSDWGIADTQYF.

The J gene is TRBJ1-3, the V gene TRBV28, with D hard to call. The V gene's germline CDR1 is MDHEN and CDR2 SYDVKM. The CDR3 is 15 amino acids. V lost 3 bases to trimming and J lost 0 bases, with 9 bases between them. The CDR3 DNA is TGTGCCAGCAGTTTTCGCAGGCTCTCTGGAAACACCATATATTTT. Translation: CASSFRRLSGNTIYF.

Here the CDR3 reads CASSLKGKETQYF. The CDR3 nucleotides read TGTGCCAGCAGCTTAAAGGGGAAAGAGACCCAGTACTTC. The chain recombines TRBV7-3 with TRBJ2-5, with D possibly matching TRBD1 (5 bases). Germline V lookup: CDR1 SGHTA, CDR2 FQGTGA. This CDR3 region has 13 residues. Trimming pared 1 base from V and 3 bases from J, leaving 6 bases between.

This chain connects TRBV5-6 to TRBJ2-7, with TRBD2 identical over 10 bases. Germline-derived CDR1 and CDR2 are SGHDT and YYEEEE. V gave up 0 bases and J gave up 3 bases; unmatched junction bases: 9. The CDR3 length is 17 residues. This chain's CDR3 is CASSLGGPAGGSYEQYF. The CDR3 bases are TGTGCCAGCAGCTTGGGTGGTCCAGCGGGAGGGAGCTACGAGCAGTACTTC.

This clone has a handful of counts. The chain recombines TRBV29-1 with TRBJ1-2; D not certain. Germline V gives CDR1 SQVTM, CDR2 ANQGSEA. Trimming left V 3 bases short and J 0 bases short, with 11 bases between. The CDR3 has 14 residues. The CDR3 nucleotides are TGCAGCGTTGAGGCAGGATCATCTAACTATGGCTACACCTTC. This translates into CSVEAGSSNYGYTF. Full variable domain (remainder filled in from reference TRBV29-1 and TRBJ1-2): SAVISQKPSRDICQRGTSLTIQCQVDSQVTMMFWYRQQPGQSLTLIATANQGSEATYESGFVIDKFPISRPNLTFSTLTVSNMSPEDSSIYLCSVEAGSSNYGYTFGSGTRLTVV.

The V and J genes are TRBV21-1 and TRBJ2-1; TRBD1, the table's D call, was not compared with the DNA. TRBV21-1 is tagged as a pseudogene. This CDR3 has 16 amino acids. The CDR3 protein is CASSKVTRQLNNEQFF. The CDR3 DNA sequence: TGTGCCAGCAGCAAAGTTACCCGACAATTAAACAATGAGCAGTTCTTC.

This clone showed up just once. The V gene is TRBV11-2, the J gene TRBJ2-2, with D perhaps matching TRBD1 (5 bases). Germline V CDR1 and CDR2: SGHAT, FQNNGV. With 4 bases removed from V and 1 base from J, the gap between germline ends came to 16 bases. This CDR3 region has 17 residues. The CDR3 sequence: CASSSMTQGRNTGELFF. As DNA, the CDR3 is TGTGCCAGCAGCTCTATGACCCAGGGTCGGAACACCGGGGAGCTGTTTTTT.

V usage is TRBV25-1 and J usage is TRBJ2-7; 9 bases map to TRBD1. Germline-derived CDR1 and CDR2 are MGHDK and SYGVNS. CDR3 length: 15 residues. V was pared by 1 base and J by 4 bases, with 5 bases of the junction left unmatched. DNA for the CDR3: TGTGCCAGCAGTGAATGGGGGACAGGGAATTACGAGCAGTACTTC. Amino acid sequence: CASSEWGTGNYEQYF.

The CDR3 sequence: CASSIGTSGRNEQYF. CDR3 sequence (DNA): TGTGCCAGTAGTATTGGGACTAGCGGGAGGAACGAGCAGTACTTC. The chain employs TRBV19 and TRBJ2-7; 15 positions agree with TRBD2. The junction had 2 bases not matched to a gene; V was cut back by 3 bases and J by 5 bases. This CDR3 has 15 amino acids. Looked up from germline, CDR1 is LNHDA and CDR2 is SQIVND (reference sequence).

CDR3 region: CASSDILIPGDTGELFF. The CDR3 DNA reads as TGTGCCAGCAGTGATATACTGATCCCAGGGGACACCGGGGAGCTGTTTTTT. The chain recombines TRBV25-1 with TRBJ2-2, with D tentatively TRBD1 (6 bases). This CDR3 has 17 residues. Germline CDR1 and CDR2: MGHDK and SYGVNS. Deletions cut 3 bases from V and 3 bases from J, with 17 bases between.

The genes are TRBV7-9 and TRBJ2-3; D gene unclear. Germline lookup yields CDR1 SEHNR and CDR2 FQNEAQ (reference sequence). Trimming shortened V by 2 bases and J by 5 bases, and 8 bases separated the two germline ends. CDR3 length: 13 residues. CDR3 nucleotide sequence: TGTGCCAGCAGCTTACTAGAGATAGATACGCAGTATTTT. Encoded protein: CASSLLEIDTQYF. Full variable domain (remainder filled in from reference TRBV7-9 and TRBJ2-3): DTGVSQNPRHKITKRGQNVTFRCDPISEHNRLYWYRQTLGQGPEFLTYFQNEAQLEKSRLLSDRFSAERPKGSFSTLEIQRTEQGDSAMYLCASSLLEIDTQYFGPGTRLTVL.

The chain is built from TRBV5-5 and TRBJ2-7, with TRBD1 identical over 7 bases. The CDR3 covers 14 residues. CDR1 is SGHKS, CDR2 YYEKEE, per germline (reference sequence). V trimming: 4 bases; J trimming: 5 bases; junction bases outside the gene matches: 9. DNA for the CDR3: TGTGCCAGCAGCGTCGGGACAGCTAAACACGAGCAGTACTTC. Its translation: CASSVGTAKHEQYF.

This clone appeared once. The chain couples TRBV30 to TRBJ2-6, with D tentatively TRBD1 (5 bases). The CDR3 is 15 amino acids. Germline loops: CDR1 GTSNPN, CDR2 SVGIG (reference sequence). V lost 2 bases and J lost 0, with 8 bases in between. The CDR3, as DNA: TGTGCCTGGAGTACAGGCTTCTCTGGGGCCAACGTCCTGACTTTC. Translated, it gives CAWSTGFSGANVLTF.

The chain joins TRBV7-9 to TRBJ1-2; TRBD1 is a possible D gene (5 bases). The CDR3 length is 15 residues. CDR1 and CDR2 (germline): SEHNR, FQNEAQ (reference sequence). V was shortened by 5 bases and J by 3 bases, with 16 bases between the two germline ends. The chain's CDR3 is CASSPWDGDDYGYTF. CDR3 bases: TGTGCCAGCAGCCCCTGGGACGGGGACGACTATGGCTACACCTTC. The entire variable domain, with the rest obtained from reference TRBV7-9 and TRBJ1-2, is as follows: DTGVSQNPRHKITKRGQNVTFRCDPISEHNRLYWYRQTLGQGPEFLTYFQNEAQLEKSRLLSDRFSAERPKGSFSTLEIQRTEQGDSAMYLCASSPWDGDDYGYTFGSGTRLTVV.

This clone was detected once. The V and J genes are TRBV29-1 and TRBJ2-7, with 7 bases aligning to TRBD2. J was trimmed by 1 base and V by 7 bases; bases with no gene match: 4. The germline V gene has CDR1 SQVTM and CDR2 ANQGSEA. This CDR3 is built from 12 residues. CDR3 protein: CSGPAGSYEQYF. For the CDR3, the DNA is TGCAGCGGCCCAGCGGGGTCCTACGAGCAGTACTTC.